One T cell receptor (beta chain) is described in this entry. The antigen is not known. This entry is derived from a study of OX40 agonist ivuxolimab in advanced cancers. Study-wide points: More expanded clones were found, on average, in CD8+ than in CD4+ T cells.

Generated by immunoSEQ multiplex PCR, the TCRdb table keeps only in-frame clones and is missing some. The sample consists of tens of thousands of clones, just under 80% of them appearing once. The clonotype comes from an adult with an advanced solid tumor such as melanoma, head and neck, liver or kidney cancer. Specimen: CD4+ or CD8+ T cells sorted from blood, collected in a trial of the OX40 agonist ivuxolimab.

The CDR3 spells CAISGTGGHETQYF. The DNA for the CDR3 is TGTGCCATCAGTGGAACAGGGGGGCACGAGACCCAGTACTTC. The chain uses TRBV10-3 and TRBJ2-5; TRBD1 matches at 8 bases. J gave up 5 bases and V 4 bases, and 6 bases lay outside the gene matches. Germline V lookup: CDR1 ENHRY, CDR2 SYGVKD. The CDR3 sequence is 14 residues long.